A selection of T cell receptor beta chains follows, all from one sample in a study of cytomegalovirus exposure and HLA in healthy donors. Profiling relied on immunoSEQ multiplex PCR, and the TCRdb table lists in-frame clones only, not all of them. The sample includes around 180,000 clones, less than 85% seen only once; the top ten take around 5%. Sequenced input: PBMCs. The receptor source for this set is a man between 18 and 35 years old in good health and CMV-seronegative. Both conserved end residues are part of each CDR3.

j_call v_call cdr3_aa
TRBJ2-7 TRBV4-1 CASSPRPGQGLGEQYF
TRBJ1-1 TRBV7-3 CASTPSGNTEAFF
TRBJ2-2 TRBV4-3 CASSPTSGSFVGLFF
TRBJ2-7 TRBV15 CATSSDTGGGYEQYF
TRBJ2-5 TRBV6-1 CASSDPGLAEIETQYF
TRBJ2-7 TRBV5-1 CASSLASGTVSYEQYF
TRBJ1-4 TRBV30 CAWTPTGTYEKLFF
TRBJ2-7 TRBV19 CASSVLAGASYEQYF
TRBJ1-6 TRBV5-6 CASSWGTESPLHF
TRBJ2-5 TRBV6-5 CASSSPGGVGEQYF
TRBJ1-1 TRBV7-8 CASSPRRGVNTEAFF
TRBJ1-5 TRBV10-3 CAISEGTGSNQPQHF
TRBJ2-6 TRBV29-1 CSVDTGPGANVLTF